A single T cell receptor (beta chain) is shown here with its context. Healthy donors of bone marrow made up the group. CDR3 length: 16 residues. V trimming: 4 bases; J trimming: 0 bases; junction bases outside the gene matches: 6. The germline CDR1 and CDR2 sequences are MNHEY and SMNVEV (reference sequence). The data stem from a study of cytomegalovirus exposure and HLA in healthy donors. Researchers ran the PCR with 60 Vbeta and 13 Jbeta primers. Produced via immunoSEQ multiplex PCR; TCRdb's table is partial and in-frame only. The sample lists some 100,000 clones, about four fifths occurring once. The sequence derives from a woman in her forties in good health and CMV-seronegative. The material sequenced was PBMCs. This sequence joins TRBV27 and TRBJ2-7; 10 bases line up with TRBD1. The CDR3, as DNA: TGTGCCAGCAGTTCGCCGGGGACAGGGGCCTCCTACGAGCAGTACTTC. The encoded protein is CASSSPGTGASYEQYF.